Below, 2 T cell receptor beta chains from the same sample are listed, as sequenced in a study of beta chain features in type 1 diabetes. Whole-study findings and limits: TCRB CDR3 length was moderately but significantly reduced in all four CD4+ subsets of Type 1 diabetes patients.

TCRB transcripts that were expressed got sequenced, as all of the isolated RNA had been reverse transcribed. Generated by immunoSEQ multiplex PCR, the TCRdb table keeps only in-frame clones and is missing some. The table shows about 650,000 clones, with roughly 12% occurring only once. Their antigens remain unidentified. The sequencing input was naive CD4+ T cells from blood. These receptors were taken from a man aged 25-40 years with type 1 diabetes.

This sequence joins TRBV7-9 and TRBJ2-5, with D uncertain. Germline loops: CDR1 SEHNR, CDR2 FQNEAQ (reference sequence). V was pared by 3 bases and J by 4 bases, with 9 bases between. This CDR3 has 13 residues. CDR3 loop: CASSLLERETQYF. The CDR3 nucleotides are TGTGCCAGCAGCTTGTTGGAAAGAGAGACCCAGTACTTC.

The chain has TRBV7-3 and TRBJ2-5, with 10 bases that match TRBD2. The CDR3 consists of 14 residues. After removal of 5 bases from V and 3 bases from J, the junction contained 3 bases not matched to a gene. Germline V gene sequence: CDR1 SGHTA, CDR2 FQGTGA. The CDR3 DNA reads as TGTGCCAGCAGCCTTAGCGGGGGGAAAGAGACCCAGTACTTC. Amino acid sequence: CASSLSGGKETQYF.